One sample yielded the 31 T cell receptor beta chains listed below, sequenced in a study of shared clonotypes between healthy human individuals. Assay: immunoSEQ multiplex PCR; the TCRdb copy retains only in-frame clones and omits some. The table lists roughly 1 million clones, about 77% of them singletons. The sequencing sample was made of memory CD4+ T cells sorted from blood. Regarding subset: CD45RA-negative fraction. The receptors derive from a man younger than 30 in good health.

This clone was counted between two and nine times. This chain links TRBV29-1 with TRBJ1-2; no clear D gene. The germline gives CDR1 SQVTM, CDR2 ANQGSEA. The CDR3 spans 12 residues. V shed 6 bases and J shed 6 bases, with 14 bases lying between them. For the CDR3, the DNA is TGCAGCGTGTTGGAAGGGCCCGATGGCTACACCTTC. Protein product: CSVLEGPDGYTF.

This rearrangement joins TRBV4-1 to TRBJ2-5; possibly TRBD1 for D (6 bases). Germline CDR1 and CDR2: MGHRA and YSYEKL. CDR3 size: 16 residues. V was cut by 4 bases and J by 5 bases, with 20 bases left in between. The CDR3 sequence is CASSLPGDGGAETQYF. Here the CDR3 DNA reads TGCGCCAGCAGCCTCCCTGGGGATGGGGGCGCGGAGACCCAGTACTTC.

V is TRBV7-7 and J is TRBJ2-5; 8 nucleotides match TRBD2. There are 14 residues in the CDR3. CDR1 is SSHAT, CDR2 FNYEAQ, per germline (reference sequence). This chain's CDR3 is CASCRGLGQETQYF. CDR3 DNA sequence: TGTGCTAGCTGTAGGGGACTAGGGCAAGAGACCCAGTACTTC.

The J gene is TRBJ2-4, the V gene TRBV5-1, with TRBD1 matching 9 bases. Germline assignment: CDR1 SGHRS and CDR2 YFSETQ. The CDR3 runs to 14 residues. J lost 10 bases, V lost 1 base, and 6 bases had no gene match. This chain's CDR3 is CASSLLVDRGIQYF. DNA of the CDR3: TGCGCCAGCAGCTTGCTTGTGGACAGGGGTATTCAGTACTTC.

On this clone itself: Other DNA sequences in this specimen translate into the identical CDR3. The chain links TRBV7-8 to TRBJ2-7; tentatively, D is TRBD1 (6 bases). The length of the CDR3 is 11 residues. CDR1 is SGHVS and CDR2 is FQNEAQ in the germline V gene. Trimming took 3 bases from V and 7 from J, leaving 7 bases between them. The CDR3, as DNA: TGTGCCAGCAGCTTGGACAGAGAGCAGTACTTC. Protein: CASSLDREQYF.

This clone was seen once. The CDR3 DNA follows: TGTGCCATCAGTGGACTAGCGGGAGGCGGTGGGGAGCTGTTTTTT. This translates into CAISGLAGGGGELFF. The chain recombines TRBV10-3 with TRBJ2-2, with 13 bases matching TRBD2. Trimming removed 4 bases from V and 8 bases from J; junction bases left unmatched: 4. Germline CDR1 ENHRY, CDR2 SYGVKD. CDR3 length: 15 residues.

The J gene is TRBJ2-5, the V gene TRBV2; the match to TRBD2 covers 12 bases. Unmatched junction bases numbered 11, after V lost 2 bases and J lost 4 bases. Germline V gene sequence: CDR1 SNHLY, CDR2 FYNNEI. CDR3 size: 18 residues. In DNA form, the CDR3 reads TGTGCCAGCAGTGAACGACTAGCGGGAGACCTTAGGAGAGAGACCCAGTACTTC. Encoded protein: CASSERLAGDLRRETQYF.

The CDR3 sequence: CASIEGDGILWETQYF. The CDR3, as DNA: TGTGCCAGCATCGAGGGTGACGGGATCCTTTGGGAGACCCAGTACTTC. The chain uses TRBV7-8 and TRBJ2-5, with D possibly being TRBD2 (5 bases). Germline assignment: CDR1 SGHVS and CDR2 FQNEAQ. There are 16 residues in the CDR3. The germline V and J ends were trimmed by 7 bases and 5 bases, with 23 bases remaining between them.

The V call is TRBV2, the J call TRBJ2-1; TRBD1 matches at 7 bases. This CDR3 contains 12 residues. Germline V gives CDR1 SNHLY, CDR2 FYNNEI. The V gene end was trimmed by 6 bases and the J gene end by 6 bases; junction bases not matched to a gene: 2. In DNA, the CDR3 is TGTGCCAGCAGGGGACAGAGCAATGAGCAGTTCTTC. Its translation: CASRGQSNEQFF.

Points on this clone: The same CDR3 also results from other DNA sequences found in this sample. The rearrangement links TRBV7-2 to TRBJ1-5; D is unresolved. The CDR3 sequence is 14 residues long. V lost 5 bases, J lost 5 bases, and 13 bases lay in between. Per the germline V gene, CDR1 is SGHTA and CDR2 is FQGNSA. The CDR3 DNA is TGTGCCAGCAGCCCCCCCGGCGGCTATCAGCCCCAGCATTTT. It specifies CASSPPGGYQPQHF.

This rearrangement joins TRBV11-1 to TRBJ1-2; 8 bases are shared with TRBD1. The germline gives CDR1 SGHAT, CDR2 FQDESV (reference sequence). V gave up 2 bases and J gave up 4 bases; unmatched junction bases: 3. The CDR3 extends over 14 amino acids. The CDR3 nucleotides read TGTGCCAGCAGCTTATCAGGGGGCGTCTATGGCTACACCTTC. Translated: CASSLSGGVYGYTF.

About this clone: A read error is possible here, since a much larger clone lies one base away. V usage is TRBV5-4 and J usage is TRBJ2-5; tentatively, D is TRBD2 (5 bases). The CDR3 has 13 amino acids. In germline, CDR1 is SGHNT, CDR2 YYREEE (reference sequence). Trimming took 0 bases from V and 5 from J, leaving 8 bases between them. The CDR3 spells CASSLGGSETQYF. Written as DNA, the CDR3 is TGTGCCAGCAGCTTGGGAGGGTCCGAGACCCAGTACTTC.

The chain is built from TRBV10-2 and TRBJ2-5; D not certain. Germline V gene data show CDR1 as WSHSY and CDR2 as SAAADI. The CDR3 totals 11 residues. Trimming left V 2 bases short and J 7 bases short, with 5 bases between. DNA for the CDR3: TGCGCCAGCAGTGAGAGAGCGACCCAGTACTTC. Amino acid sequence: CASSERATQYF.

The table lists this clone with a few counts. The V and J genes are TRBV19 and TRBJ1-5; D perhaps matches TRBD1 (5 bases). Germline assignment: CDR1 LNHDA and CDR2 SQIVND (reference sequence). The V gene lost 7 bases and the J gene lost 0 bases, with 19 bases spanning the gap. The CDR3 contains 17 residues. The CDR3 nucleotides read TGTGCCAGTACCGAAGATCAGACAGCGTATAGCAATCAGCCCCAGCATTTT. It encodes CASTEDQTAYSNQPQHF.

Comment on this clone: The sample carries other DNA sequences with the same CDR3. This chain joins TRBV5-1 and TRBJ2-3, with 12 bases that match TRBD1. This CDR3 has 15 amino acids. With 4 bases clipped from V and 2 bases from J, the junction kept 2 bases outside the gene matches. Germline loops: CDR1 SGHRS, CDR2 YFSETQ. The CDR3 nucleotides read TGCGCCAGCAGCAGGGACAGGGGGCCCACAGATACGCAGTATTTT. Translated, it gives CASSRDRGPTDTQYF.

J is TRBJ2-5 and V is TRBV30; 10 positions agree with TRBD1. With V trimmed by 2 bases and J by 5 bases, 5 bases remained unmatched. This CDR3 spans 14 amino acids. Germline lookup yields CDR1 GTSNPN and CDR2 SVGIG (reference sequence). CDR3 sequence: CAWSSTGGLETQYF. The CDR3 nucleotides are TGTGCCTGGAGTTCGACAGGGGGCCTGGAGACCCAGTACTTC.

The sample holds one count of this clone. The rearrangement links TRBV7-9 to TRBJ1-2, with a tentative D call TRBD1 (5 bases). Deletions cut 1 base from V and 6 bases from J, with 9 bases between. There are 13 residues in the CDR3. The germline V gene has CDR1 SEHNR and CDR2 FQNEAQ (reference sequence). CDR3 coding DNA: TGTGCCAGCAGCTTAGTTGGGGGGAATGGCTACACCTTC. Residues: CASSLVGGNGYTF.

The genes are TRBV20-1 and TRBJ2-5, with unresolved D. Deletions cut 5 bases from V and 5 bases from J, with 9 bases between. The CDR3 is made up of 11 amino acids. Per germline, CDR1 DFQATT and CDR2 SNEGSKA (reference sequence). Here the CDR3 reads CSARNGETQYF. The CDR3 DNA is TGCAGTGCTCGAAATGGCGAGACCCAGTACTTC.

The gene calls are TRBV7-8 and TRBJ2-3; TRBD2 matches 16 bases. Germline CDR1 reads SGHVS; CDR2 reads FQNEAQ. V was pared by 4 bases and J by 4 bases, with 5 bases of the junction left unmatched. The CDR3 is 17 amino acids. The CDR3 sequence: CASSSLGLAGGSDTQYF. The DNA of the CDR3 is TGTGCCAGCAGCTCCTTGGGACTAGCGGGAGGGTCAGATACGCAGTATTTT.

This clone has just one count. Just one base apart from a much larger clone, this may be a read error. This chain uses TRBV5-6 with TRBJ2-5; no definite D call. Trimming removed 4 bases at V and 2 bases at J, with 3 bases between. There are 11 residues in the CDR3. Looked up from germline, CDR1 is SGHDT and CDR2 is YYEEEE. CDR3 nucleotides: TGTGCCAGCAGCAAACAAGAGACCCAGTACTTC. This gives the protein CASSKQETQYF.

CDR3 in amino acids: CASSESGTGGKKLFF. CDR3 DNA: TGTGCCAGCAGTGAATCCGGGACAGGGGGAAAAAAACTGTTTTTT. The gene calls are TRBV2 and TRBJ1-4; 11 nucleotides align to TRBD1. V dropped 2 bases and J dropped 9; count of bases not matched to a gene: 5. Germline lookup yields CDR1 SNHLY and CDR2 FYNNEI. This CDR3 is built from 15 residues.

This clone was seen a few times. The chain recombines TRBV5-1 with TRBJ2-1, with a tentative D call TRBD1 (6 bases). The V end was cut by 3 bases, the J end by 4 bases, with 11 bases between. This CDR3 region has 14 residues. The germline V gene has CDR1 SGHRS and CDR2 YFSETQ. The CDR3 protein is CASSSGVRYNEQFF. The CDR3 DNA follows: TGCGCCAGCAGCTCAGGGGTAAGGTACAATGAGCAGTTCTTC.

The V and J genes are TRBV5-1 and TRBJ2-7; D is uncertain. V lost 2 bases and J 3 bases, leaving 12 bases between the germline ends. The germline V gene encodes CDR1 SGHRS and CDR2 YFSETQ. CDR3 size: 14 residues. CDR3 sequence (DNA): TGCGCCAGCAGCTTCGGCGATAACCGCTACGAGCAGTACTTC. It encodes CASSFGDNRYEQYF.

Here the CDR3 DNA reads TGCGCCAGCAGCTCAGAACAGGTGTTCTCTGGAAACACCATATATTTT. It yields the protein CASSSEQVFSGNTIYF. The rearrangement joins TRBV5-1 to TRBJ1-3; the D gene is possibly TRBD1 (5 bases). Trimming stripped 3 bases from V and 0 bases from J, with 13 bases between. The germline V gene has CDR1 SGHRS and CDR2 YFSETQ. The CDR3 spans 16 residues.

Regarding this clone: The identical CDR3 is also encoded by other nucleotide sequences in the sample. The chain joins TRBV7-2 to TRBJ2-5, with D perhaps matching TRBD1 (6 bases). This CDR3 contains 13 residues. V shed 1 base and J shed 5 bases, with 8 bases lying between them. Germline CDR1 and CDR2: SGHTA and FQGNSA. DNA for the CDR3: TGTGCCAGCAGCTTAGTGAGGGGGGAGACCCAGTACTTC. This codes for CASSLVRGETQYF.

V is TRBV19 and J is TRBJ2-1, with a possible D match to TRBD2 (6 bases). Trimming left V 5 bases short and J 0 bases short, with 20 bases between. This CDR3 contains 18 residues. Germline V gene sequence: CDR1 LNHDA, CDR2 SQIVND (reference sequence). As DNA, the CDR3 is TGTGCCAGTAGTCACCGCGGACTATTGGGTAGCTCCTACAATGAGCAGTTCTTC. It translates to CASSHRGLLGSSYNEQFF. Variable domain in full (rest from reference TRBV19 and TRBJ2-1): DGGITQSPKYLFRKEGQNVTLSCEQNLNHDAMYWYRQDPGQGLRLIYYSQIVNDFQKGDIAEGYSVSREKKESFPLTVTSAQKNPTAFYLCASSHRGLLGSSYNEQFFGPGTRLTVL.

On this clone: Other nucleotide sequences from this sample produce the same CDR3. The V call is TRBV4-3, the J call TRBJ2-7; D possibly corresponds to TRBD2 (6 bases). Germline lookup yields CDR1 LGHNA and CDR2 YSLEER. Trimming took off 0 bases at V and 3 bases at J, with 12 bases between the two ends. The CDR3 runs 15 residues. This chain's CDR3 is CASSQDRAGLYEQYF. The CDR3 DNA is TGCGCCAGCAGCCAAGACAGGGCGGGGCTCTACGAGCAGTACTTC.

The CDR3 DNA sequence: TGCGCCAGCAGCTTGTCGGACTCCCCGGGGGGGCGGGAGACCCAGTACTTC. This sequence encodes CASSLSDSPGGRETQYF. V is TRBV5-1 and J is TRBJ2-5, with 8 positions matching TRBD2. The junction had 13 bases not matched to a gene; V was cut back by 1 base and J by 5 bases. Germline V lookup: CDR1 SGHRS, CDR2 YFSETQ. CDR3 length: 17 amino acids.

The chain couples TRBV7-9 to TRBJ2-1, with 7 bases that match TRBD2. Germline assignment: CDR1 SEHNR and CDR2 FQNEAQ (reference sequence). V shed 5 bases, J shed 2 bases, and the junction held 15 bases outside the gene matches. The CDR3 contains 18 residues. In DNA, the CDR3 is TGTGCCAGCAGCCTCGGGAGGACCGGGCTAGCGGCCTACAATGAGCAGTTCTTC. Amino acid sequence: CASSLGRTGLAAYNEQFF.

The chain links TRBV27 to TRBJ2-7, with D possibly matching TRBD2 (6 bases). CDR3 length: 14 residues. The germline CDR1 and CDR2 sequences are MNHEY and SMNVEV (reference sequence). V lost 3 bases, J lost 3 bases, and 12 bases lay in between. The CDR3 loop reads CASSFSGVDYEQYF. CDR3 DNA: TGTGCCAGCAGTTTTTCGGGGGTGGACTACGAGCAGTACTTC.

This clone was detected once. The chain uses TRBV7-2 and TRBJ2-1, with a weak D call TRBD2 (5 bases). Germline V gives CDR1 SGHTA, CDR2 FQGNSA. The V gene lost 5 bases and the J gene lost 6 bases, with 11 bases spanning the gap. The CDR3 has 13 amino acids. CDR3 amino acids: CASSTYLANEQFF. DNA of the CDR3: TGTGCCAGCAGCACTTACCTAGCCAATGAGCAGTTCTTC.